This record covers a single T cell receptor (beta chain). Its antigen is currently unknown. This sample is part of a study of OX40 agonist ivuxolimab in advanced cancers. Study overall: Dose-escalation patients' cancers were hepatocellular carcinoma, melanoma, renal cell or head and neck cancer. Two patients with cutaneous melanoma and one with hepatocellular carcinoma, three in total, showed partial responses.

Looked up from germline, CDR1 is MRHNA and CDR2 is SNTAGT. Trimming removed 3 bases at V and 6 bases at J, with 15 bases between. The CDR3 has 15 amino acids. Clones were sequenced by immunoSEQ multiplex PCR, and TCRdb holds only the in-frame ones, with some missing. The table shows 95,000 to 150,000 clones, with roughly nine tenths occurring only once. Findings and caveats of the study: Expanded clones were, on average, more numerous in CD8+ T cells than in CD4+. At 0.1 to 3.0 mg/kg and by week 6, clonal expansion occurred in CD4+ and CD8+ blood T cells.

The source is an adult with an advanced solid tumor such as melanoma, head and neck, liver or kidney cancer. The sample was CD4+ or CD8+ T cells sorted from blood, taken in a trial of the OX40 agonist ivuxolimab. The chain employs TRBV6-4 and TRBJ2-4; D is perhaps TRBD2 (6 bases). CDR3 sequence reads: CASSEWLGGGNIQYF. CDR3 in DNA: TGTGCCAGCAGTGAATGGCTGGGGGGAGGAAACATTCAGTACTTC.